This section outlines one TCR beta chain sequence together with its context. The antigen remains undetermined. This specimen includes other DNA sequences encoding the same CDR3. These data originate in a study of cytomegalovirus exposure and HLA in healthy donors. Study-wide findings and caveats: In a later analysis, TCR beta V- and J-gene trimming was associated with a missense DCLRE1C variant.

Healthy bone marrow donors supplied every sample. Researchers ran the PCR with 60 Vbeta and 13 Jbeta primers. The repertoire was sequenced with immunoSEQ multiplex PCR; TCRdb's copy has only in-frame clones and lacks some. The sample holds 90,000 or so clones, roughly 80% seen once. The CDR3 length is 13 residues. V was shortened by 3 bases and J by 6 bases, with 8 bases between the two germline ends. Germline V CDR1 and CDR2: SGHTA, FQGNSA. V and J are TRBV7-2 and TRBJ2-2, with no clear D. The sequence derives from a boy aged 10-17 years in good health and CMV-seronegative. The sequencing sample was made of PBMCs. CDR3 DNA sequence: TGTGCCAGCAGCTTGGCATTCCCCGGGGAGCTGTTTTTT. Translating it yields CASSLAFPGELFF.